This T cell receptor (beta chain) was sequenced during a study of OX40 agonist ivuxolimab in advanced cancers. Across the study: Patients got intravenous ivuxolimab at 0.01 to 10 mg/kg every 2 weeks. The mean age was roughly 60 years, ranging from about 23 to 79, with about 87% of participants male. Broader study findings: Clonal expansion by week 6 occurred in CD4+ and CD8+ blood T cells (at 0.1 to 3.0 mg/kg). Among the lowest peripheral clonal expansion occurred in 0.1-3.0 mg/kg partial responders.

Profiled with immunoSEQ multiplex PCR; TCRdb holds only in-frame clones, not every one. The sample carries fewer than 15,000 clones, around four fifths recorded once. Trimming pared 4 bases from V and 0 bases from J, leaving 10 bases between. Germline CDR1 is SGDLS and CDR2 is YYNGEE. The CDR3 runs to 15 residues. Comments on this clone: Its target is unknown.

This chain links TRBV9 with TRBJ2-2; D is possibly TRBD2 (5 bases). This TCR derives from an adult with an advanced solid tumor such as melanoma, head and neck, liver or kidney cancer. Specimen: CD4+ or CD8+ T cells sorted from blood, collected in a trial of the OX40 agonist ivuxolimab. The CDR3 spells CASSSTRPNTGELFF. The CDR3 DNA reads as TGTGCCAGCAGCTCTACTAGACCGAACACCGGGGAGCTGTTTTTT.